The clone carrying this T cell receptor beta chain appeared a few times. Its antigen is not identified. The data were obtained in a study of identical twins. Broader study findings: Analyses of zero insertions could, in part, be confounded by invariant MAIT and iNKT cells. A lower insertion count was a feature of abundant cord blood beta clonotypes, with no such feature in memory repertoires.

MiXCR, applied by TCRdb to the 5' RACE reads, yields one record per CDR3 protein. The profile shows under 1 million distinct CDR3 sequences, around an eighth of them singletons. This CDR3 has 17 residues. Germline CDR1 SGHRS, CDR2 YFSETQ. Trimming cost V 1 base and J 0 bases; bases outside gene matches: 10. Healthy Caucasians supplied all donations. The same data also contributed to another study, on yellow fever vaccine responses in identical twins.

The sample was PBMCs. The TCR originated in a woman between 18 and 29 years old in good health. The chain has TRBV5-1 and TRBJ2-7; 7 bases line up with TRBD2. The DNA of the CDR3 is TGCGCCAGCAGCTTGAGGAATACTAGCGTGGGCTCCTACGAGCAGTACTTC. It codes for CASSLRNTSVGSYEQYF.